This paragraph covers one T cell receptor beta chain sequence. These data are taken from a study of blood T cell repertoires in COVID-19. On the study more broadly: Sites in the United States, Italy and Spain provided acute and convalescent COVID-19 samples. PBMCs, B-cell-depleted T cells, or T cells were the source of the cDNA or gDNA that made up the material.

Original processing notes: Cell counts per sample came from amplifying reference gene primers. Measured with immunoSEQ multiplex PCR; TCRdb has only the in-frame clones, and not every one. From that table come the V and J calls and clone size; the DNA was used to work out D and trimming. Of 65,000 to 85,000 clones in the sample, 85% to 90% were seen once. Per germline, CDR1 MGHDK and CDR2 SYGVNS. This CDR3 comprises 13 residues. The germline V and J ends were trimmed by 2 bases and 7 bases, with 11 bases remaining between them. The material sequenced was peripheral blood. This clonotype originated in a human donor in a cohort sampled during active COVID-19. V gene TRBV25-1 combines with J gene TRBJ1-2, with D perhaps matching TRBD1 (5 bases). The CDR3 bases are TGTGCCAGCAGTGAAGCTGGGGCGCTTGGCTACACCTTC. It yields the protein CASSEAGALGYTF.